What follows describes a single T cell receptor beta chain. There are many counts of this clonotype. Its antigen specificity is not known. No base quality information exists; no much larger clone differs at one position. Libraries were built with 5' RACE. TCRdb records Illumina HiSeq 2500 as the sequencer. The second PCR ran for about 7 to 11 cycles and used a J-beta primer mix along with a sample-barcoded 5' primer. A unique molecular identifier was introduced onto each TCR beta cDNA molecule by a template-switch 5' adaptor carrying 12 random nucleotides. Each sample yielded at least 3 million CDR3-containing paired-end reads. All of the RNA was converted into first-strand cDNA using the Mint cDNA synthesis kit, with a TRBC-specific oligonucleotide serving as the primer. All cDNA was treated with uracil-DNA glycosylase and then went through a first 18-cycle PCR with the universal primers M1SS and BC2_uni_R. Per the authors' processing: For normalization, 1 million high-quality reads were randomly selected from each sample, with every read carrying a distinct molecular identifier. Instead of being binned into consensus sequences, reads with shared molecular identifiers were discarded. MiTCR, run with a Q25 quality threshold and the strictest error-elimination algorithm, handled CDR3 identification, clonotype clustering and error correction. Lower-bound total TCR beta diversity was estimated with a nonparametric unseen species model using Euler transformation. The raw public data were reprocessed by TCRdb itself: fastp quality trimming at Q25, MiXCR clonotype calling, in-frame beta chains only. Rows are unified per CDR3 protein, each entry keeping the most common DNA and genes. Here the V and J calls rest on TCRdb's processing, not on the authors' analysis. The sample includes roughly 640,000 distinct CDR3 sequences, with about 30% observed a single time. Of the sample, less than 20% is held by the ten largest clones.

The sample is drawn from a study of blood T cells in healthy people across ages (dated by TCRdb to 2015 to 2017). About the investigation overall: In model experiments, template switching captured roughly one uniquely barcoded TCR beta cDNA molecule for every two T cells. Using deep sequencing normalized with unique cDNA molecular identifiers, the study measured how TCR beta repertoire diversity changes with age. Four age groups were formed from the donors: young (average 16 years), middle-aged (approximately 40), aged (roughly 58) and long-lived (about 80). To avoid experimental bias, donors of different ages were spread randomly across the sequencing lanes. For two donors (one aged 18 to 30 and one aged 80 or older), the study analyzed two additional independent replicas of 1 million unique cDNA reads from the same blood draw. The investigation overall reported the following: Donor CMV infection status was unknown, potentially confounding age-related changes in expanded clonotypes. The long-lived group showed more naive CD4+ T cells, fewer expanded clones and increased TCR diversity than the aged group, suggesting age selection. Observed TCR beta diversity per million T cells fell roughly linearly with age, and a significant reduction was already apparent by age roughly 40. Estimates of total diversity based on one million sequenced T cells were regarded as lower bounds and as underestimates. Conclusive comparison of naive and antigen-experienced compartments was prevented by the profiling of bulk unsorted PBMCs. Observed TCR beta diversity correlated strongly with the percentage of naive T cells measured by flow cytometry.

There are 17 amino acids in the CDR3, from cysteine to phenylalanine inclusive. The DNA shown is the 51-base CDR3, in frame from base 1. Trimming at the junction amounts to 2 bases on V and 3 bases on J, and the germline ends lie 17 bases apart. For CDR1 and CDR2, the germline V gene lists MNHEY and SVGEGT. Systemically healthy Caucasian individuals from Russia, some 38 in total and aged about 6 to 100 years, were included as donors. Each donor gave about 9.7 milliliters of peripheral blood, drawn into EDTA-treated Vacutainer tubes. Ficoll-Paque density-gradient centrifugation was used to isolate PBMCs, with at least 6.5 million per sample. Total RNA, at least 5 micrograms per sample, was extracted from PBMCs with Trizol reagent. Naive CD45RAhigh/CD27high T cell percentages were measured by flow cytometry on a PBMC aliquot from every donor.

This chain is built from TRBV6-2 or TRBV6-3 and TRBJ1-5; D gene: possibly TRBD1, on 6 matching bases. This receptor was obtained from a woman of 80 years or more in good health. Material for sequencing was blood. The bases read TGTGCCAGCAGTTACCTTCTGGGCAGGGGAAACAATCAGCCCCAGCATTTT. Translated, it gives CASSYLLGRGNNQPQHF.